The rows below give T cell receptor beta chains drawn from one sample of a study of CD8 T cells in Susac syndrome. TCRdb analysed the immunoSEQ multiplex PCR reads with MiXCR anew, one entry per CDR3 protein. The sample lists approximately 120,000 distinct CDR3 sequences; 90% to 95% were seen once. Sequenced sample: CD4+ T cells from PBMCs. The source of these receptors is a human donor in good health. Both conserved end residues are part of each CDR3. Each record gives: V gene, clone size, J gene, D gene, CDR3 DNA, CDR3 protein. A D gene is named only where the DNA matches it firmly. Clone size is stated in some rows and not others, as once, few, many or a class when expanded.

v_call: TRBV7-2; clone_size: NA; j_call: TRBJ2-7; d_call: TRBD1; cdr3_nt: TGTGCCAGCAGCCCCGACAGGGCCCTCTCCTACGAGCAGTACTTC; cdr3_aa: CASSPDRALSYEQYF
v_call: TRBV12-3/TRBV12-4; clone_size: NA; j_call: TRBJ2-3; d_call: NA; cdr3_nt: TGTGCCAGCAGTTTCGGGCGGACCACATTCAACATTGATACGCAGTATTTT; cdr3_aa: CASSFGRTTFNIDTQYF
v_call: TRBV29-1; clone_size: NA; j_call: TRBJ2-7; d_call: NA; cdr3_nt: TGCAGCGGGCGGGACAGCTCCTACGAGCAGTACTTC; cdr3_aa: CSGRDSSYEQYF
v_call: TRBV29-1; clone_size: NA; j_call: TRBJ1-1; d_call: NA; cdr3_nt: TGCAGCCTCTCATCCCGTTTAATGGTGAACACTGAAGCTTTCTTT; cdr3_aa: CSLSSRLMVNTEAFF
v_call: TRBV29-1; clone_size: NA; j_call: TRBJ1-3; d_call: NA; cdr3_nt: TGCAGCGTCCAGCAGAGCTCTGGAAACACCATATATTTT; cdr3_aa: CSVQQSSGNTIYF
v_call: TRBV30; clone_size: few; j_call: TRBJ1-1; d_call: TRBD1; cdr3_nt: TGTGCCTGGAGTGTAGGCGTGTGGGGGACAGGGAGGAACATCGCTGAAGCTTTCTTT; cdr3_aa: CAWSVGVWGTGRNIAEAFF
v_call: TRBV20-1; clone_size: NA; j_call: TRBJ2-7; d_call: NA; cdr3_nt: TGCAGTGCTCGCCCCGGGACCCCGTATCGCGGCGAGCAGTACTTC; cdr3_aa: CSARPGTPYRGEQYF
v_call: TRBV15; clone_size: NA; j_call: TRBJ2-3; d_call: TRBD2; cdr3_nt: TGTGCCACCAGCTGGAACCTCGGGAGGACAGATACGCAGTATTTT; cdr3_aa: CATSWNLGRTDTQYF
v_call: TRBV18; clone_size: NA; j_call: TRBJ2-7; d_call: NA; cdr3_nt: TGTGCCAGCTCACCTTCCCACTCCTACGAGCAGTACTTC; cdr3_aa: CASSPSHSYEQYF
v_call: TRBV4-3; clone_size: NA; j_call: TRBJ2-7; d_call: TRBD2; cdr3_nt: TGCGCCAGCAGCCAAGGACTAGCGGGAGACTTCTCCTACGAGCAGTACTTC; cdr3_aa: CASSQGLAGDFSYEQYF
v_call: TRBV7-2; clone_size: NA; j_call: TRBJ2-1; d_call: NA; cdr3_nt: TGTGCCAGCAGCTCGACTGGGGGCAATGAGCAGTTCTTC; cdr3_aa: CASSSTGGNEQFF
v_call: TRBV19; clone_size: few; j_call: TRBJ1-1; d_call: TRBD1; cdr3_nt: TGTGCCAGTAGTCTGGGACAGGGAGGGACTGAAGCTTTCTTT; cdr3_aa: CASSLGQGGTEAFF
v_call: TRBV5-1; clone_size: NA; j_call: TRBJ2-3; d_call: NA; cdr3_nt: TGCGCCAGCAGCTTGGACGGGGACATGAGCACAGATACGCAGTATTTT; cdr3_aa: CASSLDGDMSTDTQYF
v_call: TRBV6-1; clone_size: few; j_call: TRBJ2-3; d_call: TRBD2; cdr3_nt: TGTGCCAGTACTAGCGGGGGGGACACAGATACGCAGTATTTT; cdr3_aa: CASTSGGDTDTQYF